One and the same sample provided the 24 T cell receptor beta chains below, sequenced in a study of T cell changes during pregnancy in multiple sclerosis. The table came from immunoSEQ multiplex PCR; TCRdb's copy has only in-frame clones and leaves some out. The table lists about 50,000 clones, roughly 94% of them singletons. The sample in question was CD4+ T cells from peripheral blood mononuclear cells, obtained in the third trimester of pregnancy. These TCRs come from a female donor with multiple sclerosis, enrolled in a pregnancy study.

The J gene is TRBJ2-1, the V gene TRBV7-3, with 8 bases that match TRBD2. CDR1 is SGHTA and CDR2 is FQGTGA in the germline V gene. The trim removed 1 base at V and 1 base at J, leaving 3 bases unmatched. The CDR3 covers 16 residues. CDR3 region: CASSLSSGASYNEQFF. CDR3 bases: TGTGCCAGCAGCTTAAGTAGCGGGGCGTCCTACAATGAGCAGTTCTTC.

The chain joins TRBV5-1 to TRBJ2-5, with 8 bases fitting TRBD2. The CDR3 extends over 17 amino acids. Germline values: CDR1 SGHRS, CDR2 YFSETQ. With V trimmed by 4 bases and J by 1 base, 12 bases remained unmatched. This CDR3 is CASSGGGSVWGQETQYF. The CDR3 DNA reads as TGCGCCAGCAGCGGCGGGGGGAGCGTTTGGGGCCAAGAGACCCAGTACTTC.

V is TRBV15 and J is TRBJ1-5; D possibly corresponds to TRBD1 (6 bases). CDR3 size: 15 residues. The germline CDR1 and CDR2 sequences are LNHNV and YYDKDF (reference sequence). Trimming left V 8 bases short and J 2 bases short, with 16 bases between. This CDR3 reads CATLEGGIGNQPQHF. CDR3 coding DNA: TGTGCCACCCTGGAGGGGGGGATCGGCAATCAGCCCCAGCATTTT.

The CDR3 reads CASSKSPAGTSGKETQYF. The DNA for the CDR3 is TGTGCCAGCAGCAAAAGTCCGGCGGGGACTAGCGGAAAAGAGACCCAGTACTTC. The chain recombines TRBV21-1 with TRBJ2-5; TRBD2, as called in the table, went unchecked against the DNA. TRBV21-1 is labeled a pseudogene. The length of the CDR3 is 18 residues.

This chain links TRBV6-5 with TRBJ2-7, with TRBD2 as a possible D gene (6 bases). CDR1 and CDR2 (germline): MNHEY, SVGAGI. Trimming took 0 bases from V and 2 from J, leaving 11 bases between them. This CDR3 contains 15 residues. The DNA for the CDR3 is TGTGCCAGCAGTTACTCGACTACGGGGGCCTACGAGCAGTACTTC. Its protein product is CASSYSTTGAYEQYF.

The gene calls are TRBV30 and TRBJ2-7; possible D gene TRBD1, 6 bases. Germline CDR1 and CDR2: GTSNPN and SVGIG (reference sequence). V shed 5 bases and J shed 1 base, with 12 bases lying between them. This CDR3 has 13 amino acids. CDR3: CAWGTLNSYEQYF. CDR3 in DNA: TGTGCCTGGGGGACACTAAATTCCTACGAGCAGTACTTC.

The rearrangement uses TRBV7-8 and TRBJ1-2; perhaps TRBD1 as D (6 bases). V lost 1 base to trimming and J lost 0 bases, with 12 bases between them. Germline V gene lookup returns CDR1 SGHVS and CDR2 FQNEAQ. This CDR3 contains 16 residues. The CDR3, as DNA: TGTGCCAGCAGCTTAGTAGGGGGAAAATCTAACTATGGCTACACCTTC. It is translated as CASSLVGGKSNYGYTF.

The chain carries TRBV14 and TRBJ1-2; D is uncertain. V dropped 0 bases and J dropped 3 bases, with 8 bases sitting between them. Germline V gives CDR1 SGHDN, CDR2 FVKESK. The CDR3 loop spans 14 amino acids. The CDR3 DNA reads as TGTGCCAGCAGCCAAGACAGGTGGGACTATGGCTACACCTTC. Translated: CASSQDRWDYGYTF.

This chain joins TRBV5-1 and TRBJ2-5; TRBD2 matches at 9 bases. CDR3 length: 16 residues. Germline V gives CDR1 SGHRS, CDR2 YFSETQ. V lost 2 bases, J lost 0 bases, and 5 bases stayed unmatched. DNA of the CDR3: TGCGCCAGCAGCTTCAGGGTAGCGGGGGACCAAGAGACCCAGTACTTC. Translation: CASSFRVAGDQETQYF.

The genes are TRBV5-1 and TRBJ2-5; 7 bases line up with TRBD2. V lost 5 bases to trimming and J lost 1 base; unmatched junction nucleotides: 5. The CDR3 is 14 amino acids. Germline V gives CDR1 SGHRS, CDR2 YFSETQ. The CDR3 DNA reads TGCGCCAGCAGGTCGGGGAGGGGCCAAGAGACCCAGTACTTC. Protein: CASRSGRGQETQYF.

The V call is TRBV11-3, the J call TRBJ2-7; TRBD1 agrees at 7 bases. The germline CDR1 and CDR2 sequences are SGHNT and YENEEA. V dropped 2 bases and J dropped 1; count of bases not matched to a gene: 5. The length of the CDR3 is 15 residues. The CDR3 region is CASSLPQGLSYEQYF. The CDR3 region has the DNA TGTGCCAGCAGCTTACCACAGGGGCTATCCTACGAGCAGTACTTC.

The chain has TRBV6-1 and TRBJ2-4; TRBD1 matches 8 bases. Trimming at V came to 1 base and at J to 0 bases, leaving 5 bases not matched to a gene. This CDR3 has 17 residues. From germline, CDR1 is MNHNS and CDR2 SASEGT. CDR3 DNA: TGTGCCAGCAGTGAAGGGACAGGGAGTATAGCCAAAAACATTCAGTACTTC. Protein product: CASSEGTGSIAKNIQYF.

The chain combines TRBV29-1 with TRBJ2-1; D is possibly TRBD1 (5 bases). Germline CDR1 reads SQVTM; CDR2 reads ANQGSEA. The CDR3 sequence is 16 residues long. The germline V and J ends were trimmed by 6 bases and 4 bases, with 22 bases remaining between them. The CDR3 DNA follows: TGCAGCGTCCCCCCCGGGCGGACACCCCAGTACAATGAGCAGTTCTTC. Protein sequence: CSVPPGRTPQYNEQFF.

The table lists this clone with a count of one. CDR3 nucleotides: TGTGCCAGCAGTGATCAGGGCGGGGGGCCGTACAATGAGCAGTTCTTC. This codes for CASSDQGGGPYNEQFF. This chain links TRBV2 with TRBJ2-1; 8 nucleotides line up with TRBD2. From germline, CDR1 is SNHLY and CDR2 FYNNEI. J gave up 4 bases and V 3 bases, and 8 bases lay outside the gene matches. This CDR3 region has 16 residues.

The chain couples TRBV7-2 to TRBJ1-2, with 9 bases that match TRBD1. V lost 5 bases and J lost 5; bases outside the gene matches: 9. Germline values: CDR1 SGHTA, CDR2 FQGNSA. The CDR3 sequence is 15 residues long. CDR3 region: CASSPGTGPRYGYTF. CDR3 sequence (DNA): TGTGCCAGCAGCCCTGGGACAGGGCCCCGTTATGGCTACACCTTC.

The rearrangement links TRBV15 to TRBJ1-5, with D possibly matching TRBD1 (6 bases). V shed 1 base and J shed 9 bases, with 16 bases lying between them. This CDR3 is built from 15 residues. The germline CDR1 and CDR2 sequences are LNHNV and YYDKDF (reference sequence). CDR3: CATSRGGGEQRPQHF. Written as DNA, the CDR3 is TGTGCCACCAGCAGAGGAGGGGGAGAGCAGCGGCCCCAGCATTTT.

The V and J genes are TRBV18 and TRBJ1-3; 7 bases map to TRBD1. The ends lost 3 bases at V and 0 bases at J; junction bases unmatched: 5. CDR1 is KGHSH, CDR2 LQKENI, per germline. The CDR3 covers 16 residues. CDR3 in amino acids: CASSPGQPNSGNTIYF. The CDR3 coding sequence is TGTGCCAGCTCACCGGGACAGCCAAACTCTGGAAACACCATATATTTT.

The genes are TRBV6-5 and TRBJ1-3; tentative D call: TRBD1 (5 bases). V lost 7 bases, J lost 2 bases, and 15 bases lay in between. This CDR3 has 15 amino acids. The germline gives CDR1 MNHEY, CDR2 SVGAGI. The CDR3 reads CASKRDWGTGNTIYF. The CDR3 DNA is TGTGCCAGCAAAAGGGACTGGGGGACTGGAAACACCATATATTTT.

The V and J genes are TRBV18 and TRBJ1-3; possible D gene TRBD1, 6 bases. The CDR3 spans 15 residues. Trimming left V 2 bases short and J 2 bases short, with 10 bases between. Germline assignment: CDR1 KGHSH and CDR2 LQKENI. CDR3 region: CASSPGGDPGNTIYF. Here the CDR3 DNA reads TGTGCCAGCTCACCAGGGGGCGATCCTGGAAACACCATATATTTT.

The chain couples TRBV7-2 to TRBJ2-7; TRBD2 agrees at 7 bases. The V gene end was trimmed by 0 bases and the J gene end by 6 bases; junction bases not matched to a gene: 11. This CDR3 has 16 amino acids. Germline V CDR1 and CDR2: SGHTA, FQGNSA. CDR3 amino acids: CASSLALLSGIREQYF. The CDR3 nucleotides read TGTGCCAGCAGCTTAGCGCTCTTAAGCGGGATCCGCGAGCAGTACTTC.

This sequence joins TRBV7-3 and TRBJ2-1; 7 bases align to TRBD2. Trimming removed 4 bases from V and 2 bases from J; junction bases left unmatched: 5. Germline V gene sequence: CDR1 SGHTA, CDR2 FQGTGA. The CDR3 has 15 amino acids. DNA for the CDR3: TGTGCCAGCAGCTCCAAAGCGGGGCCCTACAATGAGCAGTTCTTC. As protein: CASSSKAGPYNEQFF.

The count of this clone is one. The chain carries TRBV30 and TRBJ1-1; 8 bases line up with TRBD1. Losses at the gene ends were 8 bases for V and 0 bases for J; bases not matched to a gene: 11. The CDR3 runs to 15 residues. Germline CDR1 reads GTSNPN; CDR2 reads SVGIG (reference sequence). CDR3 bases: TGTGCCGGACAGGGAACTTGGCGGATGAACACTGAAGCTTTCTTT. Protein sequence: CAGQGTWRMNTEAFF.

The chain joins TRBV28 to TRBJ2-3, with TRBD2 matching 7 bases. CDR3 length: 15 residues. V trimming: 8 bases; J trimming: 6 bases; junction bases outside the gene matches: 14. Germline lookup yields CDR1 MDHEN and CDR2 SYDVKM. DNA for the CDR3: TGTGCCAGCTCCTCGGGAACGCGGGGAGGGGATACGCAGTATTTT. Encoded protein: CASSSGTRGGDTQYF. Full variable domain (remainder filled in from reference TRBV28 and TRBJ2-3): DVKVTQSSRYLVKRTGEKVFLECVQDMDHENMFWYRQDPGLGLRLIYFSYDVKMKEKGDIPEGYSVSREKKERFSLILESASTNQTSMYLCASSSGTRGGDTQYFGPGTRLTVL.

The chain combines TRBV5-4 with TRBJ2-5; the D is unclear. The V and J ends lost 0 bases and 5 bases respectively, with 8 bases between them. The CDR3 is 13 residues long. CDR1 and CDR2 from the germline V gene are SGHNT and YYREEE (reference sequence). CDR3 residues: CASSLAFRETQYF. The CDR3 DNA sequence: TGTGCCAGCAGCTTGGCTTTCCGGGAGACCCAGTACTTC.